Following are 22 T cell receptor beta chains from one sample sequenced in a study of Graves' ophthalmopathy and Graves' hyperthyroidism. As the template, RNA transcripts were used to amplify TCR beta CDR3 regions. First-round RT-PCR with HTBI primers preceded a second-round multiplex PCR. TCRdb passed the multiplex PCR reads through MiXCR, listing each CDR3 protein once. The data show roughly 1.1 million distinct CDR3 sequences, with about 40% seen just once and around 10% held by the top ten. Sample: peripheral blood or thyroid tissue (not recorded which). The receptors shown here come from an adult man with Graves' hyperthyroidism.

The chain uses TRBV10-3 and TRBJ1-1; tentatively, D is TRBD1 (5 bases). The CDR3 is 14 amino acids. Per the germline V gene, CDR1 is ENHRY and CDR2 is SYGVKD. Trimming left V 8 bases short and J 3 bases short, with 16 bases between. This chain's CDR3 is CAISARGRDTEAFF. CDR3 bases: TGTGCCATCTCGGCTAGGGGCCGGGACACTGAAGCTTTCTTT.

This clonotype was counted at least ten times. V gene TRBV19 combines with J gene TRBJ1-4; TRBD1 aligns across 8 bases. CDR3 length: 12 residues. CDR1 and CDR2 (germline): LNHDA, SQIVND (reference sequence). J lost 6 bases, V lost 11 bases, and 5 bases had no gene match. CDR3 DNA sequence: TGTGCCGCGACAGGGGCCGATGAAAAACTGTTTTTT. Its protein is CAATGADEKLFF.

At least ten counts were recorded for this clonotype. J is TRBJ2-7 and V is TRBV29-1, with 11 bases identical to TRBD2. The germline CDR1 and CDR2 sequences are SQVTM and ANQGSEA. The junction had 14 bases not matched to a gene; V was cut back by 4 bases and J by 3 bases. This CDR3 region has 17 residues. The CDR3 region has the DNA TGCAGCGTTGTAGGTGACGCACCGACTAGCGGGAACTACGAGCAGTACTTC. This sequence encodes CSVVGDAPTSGNYEQYF.

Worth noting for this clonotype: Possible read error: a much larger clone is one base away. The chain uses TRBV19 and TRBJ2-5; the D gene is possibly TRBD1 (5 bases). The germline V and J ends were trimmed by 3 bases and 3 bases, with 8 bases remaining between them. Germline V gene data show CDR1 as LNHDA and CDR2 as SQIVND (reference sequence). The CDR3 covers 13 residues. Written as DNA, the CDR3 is TGTGCCAGTAGTATCAGCAGGGAAGAGACCCAGTACTTC. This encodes CASSISREETQYF.

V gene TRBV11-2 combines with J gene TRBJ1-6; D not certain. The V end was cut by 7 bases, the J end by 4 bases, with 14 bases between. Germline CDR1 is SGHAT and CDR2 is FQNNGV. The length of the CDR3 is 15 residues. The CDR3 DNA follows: TGTGCCAGCACCAAGAAAAGGGCTTATAATTCACCCCTCCACTTT. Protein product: CASTKKRAYNSPLHF.

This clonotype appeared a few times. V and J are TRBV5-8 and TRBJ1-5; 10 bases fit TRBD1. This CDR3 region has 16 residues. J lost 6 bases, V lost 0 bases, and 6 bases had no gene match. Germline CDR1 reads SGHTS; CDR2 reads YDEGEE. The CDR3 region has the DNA TGTGCCAGCAGCTTGGAATTCGGGACAGGGGTTCAGCCCCAGCATTTT. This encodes CASSLEFGTGVQPQHF.

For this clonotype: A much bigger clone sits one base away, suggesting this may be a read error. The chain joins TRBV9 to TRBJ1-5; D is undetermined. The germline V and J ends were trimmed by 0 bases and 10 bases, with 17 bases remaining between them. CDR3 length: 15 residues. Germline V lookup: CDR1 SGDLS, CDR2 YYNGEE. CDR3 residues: CASSVGTAAGGPQHF. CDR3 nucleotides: TGTGCCAGCAGCGTAGGGACGGCGGCCGGTGGCCCCCAGCATTTT.

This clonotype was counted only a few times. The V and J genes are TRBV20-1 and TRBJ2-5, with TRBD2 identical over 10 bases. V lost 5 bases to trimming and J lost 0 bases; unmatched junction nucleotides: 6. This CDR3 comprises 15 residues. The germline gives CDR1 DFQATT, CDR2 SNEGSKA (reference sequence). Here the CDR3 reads CSAAGLAENQETQYF. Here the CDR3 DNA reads TGCAGTGCTGCCGGACTAGCGGAGAACCAAGAGACCCAGTACTTC.

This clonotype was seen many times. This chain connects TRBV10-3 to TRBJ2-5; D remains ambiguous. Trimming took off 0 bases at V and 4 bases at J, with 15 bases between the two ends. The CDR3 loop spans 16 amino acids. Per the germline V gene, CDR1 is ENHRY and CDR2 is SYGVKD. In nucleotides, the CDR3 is TGTGCCATCAGTGAGTCTCCGGCTATCTCAGGAGAGACCCAGTACTTC. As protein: CAISESPAISGETQYF.

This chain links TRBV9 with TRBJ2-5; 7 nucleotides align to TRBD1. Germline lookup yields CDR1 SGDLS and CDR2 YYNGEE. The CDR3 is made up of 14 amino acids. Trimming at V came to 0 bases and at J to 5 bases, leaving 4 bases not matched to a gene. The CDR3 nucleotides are TGTGCCAGCAGCGTAGGACAGGGTTGGGAGACCCAGTACTTC. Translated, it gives CASSVGQGWETQYF. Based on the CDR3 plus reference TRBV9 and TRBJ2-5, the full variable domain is DSGVTQTPKHLITATGQRVTLRCSPRSGDLSVYWYQQSLDQGLQFLIQYYNGEERAKGNILERFSAQQFPDLHSELNLSSLELGDSALYFCASSVGQGWETQYFGPGTRLLVL.

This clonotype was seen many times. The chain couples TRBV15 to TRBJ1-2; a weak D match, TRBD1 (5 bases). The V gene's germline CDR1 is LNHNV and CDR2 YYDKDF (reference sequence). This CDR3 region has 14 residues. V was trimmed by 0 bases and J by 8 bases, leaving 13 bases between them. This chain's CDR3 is CATSRDPREEGYTF. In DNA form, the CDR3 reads TGTGCCACCAGCAGAGATCCCAGGGAGGAGGGCTACACCTTC.

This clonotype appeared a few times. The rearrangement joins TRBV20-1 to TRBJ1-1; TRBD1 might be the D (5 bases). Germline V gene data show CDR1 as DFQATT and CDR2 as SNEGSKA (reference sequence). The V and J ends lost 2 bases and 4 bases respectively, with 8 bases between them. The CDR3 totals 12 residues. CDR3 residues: CSARLRGTEAFF. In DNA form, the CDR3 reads TGCAGTGCTAGATTGAGGGGCACTGAAGCTTTCTTT.

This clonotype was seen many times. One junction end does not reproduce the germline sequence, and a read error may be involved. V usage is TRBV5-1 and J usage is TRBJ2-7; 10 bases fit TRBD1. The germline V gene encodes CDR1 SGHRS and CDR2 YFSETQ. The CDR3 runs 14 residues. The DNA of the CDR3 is TGTGCCAGCAGCTTGGGACAGGGGAACTACGAGCAGTACTTC. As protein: CASSLGQGNYEQYF.

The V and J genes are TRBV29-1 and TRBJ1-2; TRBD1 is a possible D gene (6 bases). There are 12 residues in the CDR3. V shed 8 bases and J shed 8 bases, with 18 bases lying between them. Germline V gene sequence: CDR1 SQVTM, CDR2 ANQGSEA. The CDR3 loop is CSLATGSDGYTF. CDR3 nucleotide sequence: TGCAGCTTAGCCACAGGGTCAGACGGCTACACCTTC.

CDR3 nucleotides: TGTGCCAGCAGCTTGGTTTCGGGGCCTTTAGAGACCCAGTACTTC. This gives the protein CASSLVSGPLETQYF. The chain carries TRBV5-4 and TRBJ2-5; D may be TRBD1 or TRBD2 (5 bases each). The CDR3 loop spans 15 amino acids. Trimming took 0 bases from V and 4 from J, leaving 13 bases between them. CDR1 and CDR2 (germline): SGHNT, YYREEE (reference sequence).

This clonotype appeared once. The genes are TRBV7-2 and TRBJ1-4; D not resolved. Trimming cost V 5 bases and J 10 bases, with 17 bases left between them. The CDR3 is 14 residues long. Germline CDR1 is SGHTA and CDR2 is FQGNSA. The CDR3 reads CASSLMRASGKLFF. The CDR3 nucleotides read TGTGCCAGCAGCCTTATGCGGGCCTCTGGAAAACTGTTTTTT.

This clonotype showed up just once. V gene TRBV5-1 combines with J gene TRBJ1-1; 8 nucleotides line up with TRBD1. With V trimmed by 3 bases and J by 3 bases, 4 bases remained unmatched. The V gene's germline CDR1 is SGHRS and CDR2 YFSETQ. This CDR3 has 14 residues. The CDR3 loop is CASSWGGQDTEAFF. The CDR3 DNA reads TGCGCCAGCAGCTGGGGGGGACAGGACACTGAAGCTTTCTTT.

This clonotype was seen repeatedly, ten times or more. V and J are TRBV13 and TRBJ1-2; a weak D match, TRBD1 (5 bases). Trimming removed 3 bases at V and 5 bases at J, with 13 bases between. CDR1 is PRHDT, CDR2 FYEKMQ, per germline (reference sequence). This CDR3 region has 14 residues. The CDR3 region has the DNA TGTGCCAGCAGCTTCGAAAGAGAGGGGTATGGCTACACCTTC. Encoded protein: CASSFEREGYGYTF.

CDR3 DNA sequence: TGTGCCAGCAGTTTATCGGGGAGACCCCAGCATTTT. It encodes CASSLSGRPQHF. This chain links TRBV12-3 or TRBV12-4 with TRBJ1-5; D is unclear. Trimming shortened V by 2 bases and J by 10 bases, and 9 bases separated the two germline ends. The length of the CDR3 is 12 residues.

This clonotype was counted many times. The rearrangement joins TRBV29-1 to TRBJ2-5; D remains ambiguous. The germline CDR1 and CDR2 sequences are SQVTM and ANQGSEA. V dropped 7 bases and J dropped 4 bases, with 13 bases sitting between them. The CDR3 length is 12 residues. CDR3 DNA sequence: TGCAGCGCGGGTCCCAGTCCAGAGACCCAGTACTTC. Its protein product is CSAGPSPETQYF.

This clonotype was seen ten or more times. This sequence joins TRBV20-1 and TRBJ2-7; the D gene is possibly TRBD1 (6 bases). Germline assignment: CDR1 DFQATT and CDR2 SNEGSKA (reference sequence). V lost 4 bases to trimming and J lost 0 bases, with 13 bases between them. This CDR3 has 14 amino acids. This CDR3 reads CSAMGTRSSYEQYF. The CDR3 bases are TGCAGTGCTATGGGGACAAGGAGCTCCTACGAGCAGTACTTC.

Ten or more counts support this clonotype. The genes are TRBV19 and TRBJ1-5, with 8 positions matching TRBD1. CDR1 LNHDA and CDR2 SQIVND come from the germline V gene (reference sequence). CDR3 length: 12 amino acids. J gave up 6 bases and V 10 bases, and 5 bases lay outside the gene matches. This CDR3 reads CATSGQAQPQHF. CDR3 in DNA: TGTGCCACCTCGGGACAGGCTCAGCCCCAGCATTTT. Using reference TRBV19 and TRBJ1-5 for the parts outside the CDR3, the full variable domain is DGGITQSPKYLFRKEGQNVTLSCEQNLNHDAMYWYRQDPGQGLRLIYYSQIVNDFQKGDIAEGYSVSREKKESFPLTVTSAQKNPTAFYLCATSGQAQPQHFGDGTRLSIL.